The entry below describes one T cell receptor beta chain. Its target is not known. The sample belongs to a study of cytomegalovirus exposure and HLA in healthy donors. Across the whole study: The same platform used for the 666 first-cohort repertoires was also used for the 100 to 150 validation repertoires, as a later analysis reported.

Data came from immunoSEQ multiplex PCR; TCRdb stores just in-frame clones and leaves some out. Here the sample spans 200,000 or so clones, around 90% being singletons. General study results and limits: Cytomegalovirus association was assigned to under 200 TCR beta chains. Reports credit the classifier with highly specific, highly sensitive diagnosis of cytomegalovirus status.

The CDR3 runs to 15 residues. With 5 bases removed from V and 5 bases from J, the gap between germline ends came to 18 bases. Germline CDR1 and CDR2: SGHTA and FQGNSA. The clonotype comes from a woman younger than 30 in good health and CMV-seronegative. The sequencing sample was made of PBMCs. This chain links TRBV7-2 with TRBJ2-5; a weak D match, TRBD2 (6 bases). The CDR3 here is CASSLGTAAGETQYF. CDR3 coding DNA: TGTGCCAGCAGCCTCGGGACTGCCGCGGGGGAGACCCAGTACTTC.